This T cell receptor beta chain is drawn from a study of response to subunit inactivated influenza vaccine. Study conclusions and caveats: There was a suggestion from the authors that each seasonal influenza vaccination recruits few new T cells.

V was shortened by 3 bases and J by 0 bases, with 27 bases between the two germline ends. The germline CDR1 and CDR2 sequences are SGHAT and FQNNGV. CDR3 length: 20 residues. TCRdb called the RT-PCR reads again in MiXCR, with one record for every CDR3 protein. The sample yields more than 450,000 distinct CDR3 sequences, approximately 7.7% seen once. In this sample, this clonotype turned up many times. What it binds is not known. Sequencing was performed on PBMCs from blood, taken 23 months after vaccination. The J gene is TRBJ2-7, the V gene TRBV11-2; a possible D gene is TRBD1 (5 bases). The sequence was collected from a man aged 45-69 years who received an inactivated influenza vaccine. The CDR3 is CASSLVFSRGFVTGSYEQYF. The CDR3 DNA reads TGTGCCAGCAGCTTGGTCTTTTCTCGTGGTTTCGTAACAGGCTCCTACGAGCAGTACTTC.